These T cell receptor beta chains were read from a single sample in a study of radiotherapy plus CTLA-4 blockade in lung cancer. Measured with immunoSEQ multiplex PCR; TCRdb has only the in-frame clones, and not every one. This table holds 45,000 to 60,000 clones, 70% to 80% found once. The starting material was peripheral blood, obtained from a patient treated with radiotherapy plus ipilimumab. These receptors were obtained from a human donor with non-small cell lung cancer who had a complete response to radiotherapy plus ipilimumab. Each CDR3 is given with its conserved first and last residue. The D gene is left open where the match is weak. Rows may omit the clone size; those that give it use once, few, many or a size class.

J gene	D gene	V gene	clone size	CDR3 DNA	CDR3 protein
TRBJ1-4	TRBD1	TRBV4-1	few	TGCGCCAGCAAACGGACAGGGACTAATGAAAAACTGTTTTTT	CASKRTGTNEKLFF
TRBJ2-1	-	TRBV4-3	-	TGCGCCAGCAGCCAAGATACACTGGCGGACAATGAGCAGTTCTTC	CASSQDTLADNEQFF
TRBJ1-3	TRBD1	TRBV7-2	-	TGTGCCAGCAGCTTAGAGCCAGGGGGCGGTGGAAACACCATATATTTT	CASSLEPGGGGNTIYF
TRBJ1-1	-	TRBV30	-	TGTGCCTGGAAGGGGGGGTGGACTGAAGCTTTCTTT	CAWKGGWTEAFF
TRBJ2-5	-	TRBV19	-	TGTGCCAGTAGTAGGCGGGGTAATTGGATCCAAGAGACCCAGTACTTC	CASSRRGNWIQETQYF
TRBJ1-1	TRBD1	TRBV6-4	few	TGTGCCAGCAGTGCGTCACCGGGACAGGGTGAAACTTTCTTT	CASSASPGQGETFF
TRBJ2-1	-	TRBV7-9	-	TGTGCCAGCAGATCAGGCGCGGGCAGTCACAATGAGCAGTTCTTC	CASRSGAGSHNEQFF
TRBJ1-4	-	TRBV7-9	-	TGTGCCAGCAGCTCCCAGCAGGGGAGTTGGGAAAAACTGTTTTTT	CASSSQQGSWEKLFF
TRBJ2-5	TRBD2	TRBV14	-	TGTGCCAGCAGCCGGACTAGCGGGGCAATCCAAGAGACCCAGTACTTC	CASSRTSGAIQETQYF
TRBJ2-3	-	TRBV5-1	-	TGCGCCAGCAGCTTGGGGCAGGGGAGTAGCACAGATACGCAGTATTTT	CASSLGQGSSTDTQYF
TRBJ2-3	-	TRBV7-6	few	TGTGCCAGCAGCTTCCAGGAAGAAGATACGCAGTATTTT	CASSFQEEDTQYF
TRBJ2-7	TRBD1	TRBV6-1	-	TGTGCCAGCAGTGACCTATTGAGGGACAGTAATAGCGAGCAGTACTTC	CASSDLLRDSNSEQYF
TRBJ2-7	TRBD2	TRBV6-1	-	TGTGCGGGAGGGGCCACCACCGCCTACGAGCAGTACTTC	CAGGATTAYEQYF
TRBJ2-5	TRBD1	TRBV19	-	TGTGCCAGTAATACCGGGACAGTGAAACAAGAGACCCAGTACTTC	CASNTGTVKQETQYF
TRBJ2-1	-	TRBV9	-	TGTGCCAGCATCCTGGGGCCCGGGTACAATGAGCAGTTCTTC	CASILGPGYNEQFF
TRBJ2-4	-	TRBV30	-	TGTGCCTGGAGTGTGGCTGGACAGCTAGCCAAAAACATTCAGTACTTC	CAWSVAGQLAKNIQYF
TRBJ2-1	TRBD2	TRBV28	-	TGTGCGCTCTCGACTAGCGGGGGGGGGTACTCCTACAATGAGCAGTTCTTC	CALSTSGGGYSYNEQFF
TRBJ2-4	-	TRBV15	few	TGTGCCACCAGCAGTGGGGCAAGCAACATTCAGTACTTC	CATSSGASNIQYF
TRBJ1-1	-	TRBV7-9	-	TGTGCCAGCAGCACGGGACTGTTGGAAGCTTTCTTT	CASSTGLLEAFF
TRBJ2-4	-	TRBV27	-	TGTGCCAGCAGTTCTCCCTTTACAGGGTTCGGAAACATTCAGTACTTC	CASSSPFTGFGNIQYF